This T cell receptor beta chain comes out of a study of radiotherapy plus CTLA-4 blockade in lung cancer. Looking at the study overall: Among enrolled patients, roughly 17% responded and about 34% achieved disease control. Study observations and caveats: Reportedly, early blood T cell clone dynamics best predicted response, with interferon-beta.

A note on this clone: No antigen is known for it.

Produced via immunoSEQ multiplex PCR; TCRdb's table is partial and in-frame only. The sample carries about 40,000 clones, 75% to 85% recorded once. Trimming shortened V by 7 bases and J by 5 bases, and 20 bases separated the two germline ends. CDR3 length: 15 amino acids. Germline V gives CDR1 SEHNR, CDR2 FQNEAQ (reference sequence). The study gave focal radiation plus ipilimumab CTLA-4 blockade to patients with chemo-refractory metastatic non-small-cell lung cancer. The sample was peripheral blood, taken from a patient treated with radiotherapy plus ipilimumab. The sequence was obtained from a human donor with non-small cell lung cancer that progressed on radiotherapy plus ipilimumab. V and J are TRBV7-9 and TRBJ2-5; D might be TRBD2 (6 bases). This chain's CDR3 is CASTRGDSGWETQYF. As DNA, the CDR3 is TGTGCCAGCACCCGTGGGGACTCTGGTTGGGAGACCCAGTACTTC.